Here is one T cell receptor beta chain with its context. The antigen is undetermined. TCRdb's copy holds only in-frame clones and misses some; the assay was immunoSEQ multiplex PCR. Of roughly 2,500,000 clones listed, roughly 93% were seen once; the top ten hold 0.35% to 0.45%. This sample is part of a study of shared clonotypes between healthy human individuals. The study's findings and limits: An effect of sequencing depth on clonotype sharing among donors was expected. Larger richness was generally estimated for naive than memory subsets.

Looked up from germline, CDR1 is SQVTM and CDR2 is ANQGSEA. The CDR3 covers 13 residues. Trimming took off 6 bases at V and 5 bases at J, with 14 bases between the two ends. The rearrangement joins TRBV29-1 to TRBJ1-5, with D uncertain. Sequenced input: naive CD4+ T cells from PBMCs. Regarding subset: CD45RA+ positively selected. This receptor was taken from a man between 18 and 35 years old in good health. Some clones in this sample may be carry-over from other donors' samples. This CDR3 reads CSVTAGGDQPQHF. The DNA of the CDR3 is TGCAGCGTGACGGCGGGTGGGGATCAGCCCCAGCATTTT.